This TCR beta chain derives from a study of T cells in localized non-small cell lung cancer. Whole-study findings and limits: Adjacent lung was found to contain a median about 62 of the top 100 tumor clones. Tumor showed lower T cell clonality than uninvolved adjacent lung, where it was highest. Higher blood T cell density tracked longer overall survival. Heterogeneity stays possible, as sequencing covered only one tumor region.

Profiling relied on immunoSEQ multiplex PCR, and the TCRdb table lists in-frame clones only, not all of them. The sample yields 100,000 or so clones, roughly 93% seen once. As regards this clone: Its antigen is unknown.

The CDR3 consists of 11 residues. Germline assignment: CDR1 MDHEN and CDR2 SYDVKM. Trimming cost V 5 bases and J 11 bases, with 10 bases left between them. The sequences come from PBMCs, collected before any cancer treatment. V gene TRBV28 combines with J gene TRBJ1-5; D uncertain. The TCR originated in a woman between 40 and 69 years old with stage II squamous cell lung carcinoma. The CDR3 here is CASSTHSAQHF. For the CDR3, the DNA is TGTGCCAGCAGTACCCACTCCGCCCAGCATTTT.